The 28 T cell receptor beta chains given below trace back to one sample, sequenced in a study of tumor-infiltrating lymphocytes in oesophageal squamous cell carcinoma. TCRdb fed the PCR reads into MiXCR, producing one record per CDR3 protein. This table holds over 15,000 distinct CDR3 sequences, roughly 50% found once. The sequenced sample was esophageal tumor tissue. The origin of the receptors is a female donor with esophageal squamous cell carcinoma.

The chain combines TRBV7-3 with TRBJ2-7; D is possibly TRBD2 (6 bases). The J call is doubtful: the DNA matches TRBJ2-1 better. CDR3 length: 13 amino acids. CDR1 SGHTA and CDR2 FQGTGA come from the germline V gene. The CDR3 region is CASSPPGGNEQFF. CDR3 nucleotide sequence: TGTGCCAGCAGCCCCCCCGGGGGCAATGAGCAGTTCTTC.

The V gene is TRBV6-2 or TRBV6-3, the J gene TRBJ2-7; maybe TRBD2 (6 bases). In germline, CDR1 is MNHEY, CDR2 SVGEGT. Trimming cost V 5 bases and J 4 bases, with 18 bases left between them. This CDR3 is 15 amino acids long. The CDR3 DNA follows: TGTGCCAGCAGTGAAATCGGGGGAGGACGGTACGAGCAGTACTTC. Encoded protein: CASSEIGGGRYEQYF.

This clonotype was observed a few times. Without the conserved terminal phenylalanine or tryptophan, this CDR3 likely stems from a read error. No DNA is shown, since the ends of the CDR3 on it are uncertain; the CDR3 is the one TCRdb lists. The J gene is TRBJ2-5, the V gene TRBV28; TRBD2, the table's D call, was not compared with the DNA. Germline CDR1 reads MDHEN; CDR2 reads SYDVKM. The CDR3 comprises 17 residues, both ends counted. Here the CDR3 reads CASSFSASGSYEQYFGN.

This chain connects TRBV7-2 to TRBJ2-3; TRBD1 agrees at 7 bases. Judging by the DNA end, TRBJ1-1 fits better; the J call may be wrong. CDR3 length equals 14 residues. Per germline, CDR1 SGHTA and CDR2 FQGNSA. The CDR3 nucleotides read TGTGCCAGCAGTCACAGGGGACTGAACACTGAAGCTTTCTTT. It yields the protein CASSHRGLNTEAFF.

V gene TRBV7-9 combines with J gene TRBJ2-7; D is undetermined. CDR1 is SEHNR and CDR2 is FQNEAQ in the germline V gene (reference sequence). This CDR3 has 14 amino acids. With 1 base removed from V and 2 bases from J, the gap between germline ends came to 9 bases. The CDR3 DNA sequence: TGTGCCAGCAGCTTAGGAGGCAGTCCCTACGAGCAGTACTTC. It codes for CASSLGGSPYEQYF.

J is TRBJ2-3 and V is TRBV7-3, with 8 nucleotides matching TRBD2. The J segment lost 3 bases and the V segment lost 4 bases, leaving 6 bases of the junction unmatched. The CDR3 is made up of 15 amino acids. Germline V gene sequence: CDR1 SGHTA, CDR2 FQGTGA. DNA of the CDR3: TGTGCCAGCAGCTGGGGGAGCGGGGGAACAGATACGCAGTATTTT. Residues: CASSWGSGGTDTQYF. Full variable domain (outside the CDR3, taken from reference TRBV7-3 and TRBJ2-3): GAGVSQTPSNKVTEKGKYVELRCDPISGHTALYWYRQSLGQGPEFLIYFQGTGAADDSGLPNDRFFAVRPEGSVSTLKIQRTERGDSAVYLCASSWGSGGTDTQYFGPGTRLTVL.

The chain joins TRBV24-1 to TRBJ2-7, with 8 positions matching TRBD1. The J call could be wrong; TRBJ2-1 is a better fit for the DNA end. Germline loops: CDR1 KGHDR, CDR2 SFDVKD. The CDR3 spans 17 residues. CDR3 sequence (DNA): TGTGCCACCAGCTCGGTTACGACAGGGGATGGGGACAATGAGCAGTTCTTC. This translates into CATSSVTTGDGDNEQFF.

The chain is built from TRBV7-8 and TRBJ2-1; D not resolved. The CDR3 runs 14 residues. Trimming pared 1 base from V and 7 bases from J, leaving 11 bases between. Looked up from germline, CDR1 is SGHVS and CDR2 is FQNEAQ. CDR3 loop: CASSLGYVGNEQFF. The CDR3 nucleotides are TGTGCCAGCAGCTTAGGCTACGTGGGGAATGAGCAGTTCTTC.

By share of the sample, this clonotype is medium-sized. V and J are TRBV7-8 and TRBJ2-5; D unclear. The CDR3 totals 13 residues. Trimming took 6 bases from V and 2 from J, leaving 10 bases between them. CDR1 and CDR2 from the germline V gene are SGHVS and FQNEAQ. The CDR3 bases are TGTGCCAGCAGACCACCAGCACAAGAGACCCAGTACTTC. Its translation: CASRPPAQETQYF. The variable domain in full, with the rest retrieved from reference TRBV7-8 and TRBJ2-5, is GAGVSQSPRYKVAKRGQDVALRCDPISGHVSLFWYQQALGQGPEFLTYFQNEAQLDKSGLPSDRFFAERPEGSVSTLKIQRTQQEDSAVYLCASRPPAQETQYFGPGTRLLVL.

Comments on this clonotype: The limits of the CDR3 on the DNA are not certain, so only TCRdb's listed CDR3 is given. CDR3 sequence reads: CISVPAVRQKTSGKSYNEQFF. The V gene is TRBV7-5, the J gene TRBJ2-5; the D call of TRBD2 is as the table states it, not checked on the DNA. TRBV7-5 represents a pseudogene. With termini counted, the CDR3 has 21 amino acids.

This rearrangement joins TRBV28 to TRBJ2-3, with D tentatively TRBD1 (6 bases). This CDR3 has 15 amino acids. V gave up 2 bases and J gave up 2 bases, with 11 bases separating them. CDR1 is MDHEN, CDR2 SYDVKM, per germline. Here the CDR3 reads CASSLVQGHTDTQYF. The CDR3 DNA reads TGTGCCAGCAGTTTAGTGCAGGGACACACAGATACGCAGTATTTT.

This clonotype counts as medium-sized. As DNA, the CDR3 is TGTGCCAGCAGCCAAGAACGGGGCTCTGGGGCCAACGTCCTGACTTTC. Its translation: CASSQERGSGANVLTF. The chain combines TRBV4-2 with TRBJ2-6; the D gene is possibly TRBD2 (5 bases). The CDR3 loop spans 16 amino acids. Germline-derived CDR1 and CDR2 are LGHNA and YNFKEQ. The V and J ends lost 0 bases and 0 bases respectively, with 6 bases between them.

This rearrangement joins TRBV5-8 to TRBJ1-4; maybe TRBD1 (5 bases). TRBJ1-5 matches the DNA end more closely, so the J call is doubtful. This CDR3 has 15 amino acids. Germline CDR1 reads SGHTS; CDR2 reads YDEGEE. The CDR3: CASSLGQFPNQPQHF. The CDR3 nucleotides are TGTGCCAGCAGCTTGGGACAGTTTCCCAATCAGCCCCAGCATTTT.

A word on this clonotype: A much larger clonotype is one base distant, so this may be a read error. This chain uses TRBV6-2 or TRBV6-3 with TRBJ2-5; D is ambiguous. This CDR3 has 12 residues. The V end lost 4 bases, the J end lost 11 bases, and 14 bases lay between the germline ends. The germline CDR1 and CDR2 sequences are MNHEY and SVGEGT. Here the CDR3 reads CASSSLINEQYF. Here the CDR3 DNA reads TGTGCCAGCAGTTCCCTAATCAATGAGCAGTACTTC.

This clonotype was seen a single time. The chain links TRBV7-2 to TRBJ2-1; 14 positions match TRBD2. With the DNA end fitting TRBJ2-7 better, the J assignment may be wrong. Germline V gene sequence: CDR1 SGHTA, CDR2 FQGNSA. The CDR3 is made up of 18 amino acids. The CDR3 protein is CASSRLAGGPLSSYEQYF. The CDR3 DNA follows: TGTGCCAGCAGCCGACTAGCGGGAGGGCCCCTAAGCTCCTACGAGCAGTACTTC.

The genes are TRBV12-3 or TRBV12-4 and TRBJ2-6; D could derive from TRBD1 or TRBD2 (5 bases each). V lost 5 bases and J 4 bases, leaving 9 bases between the germline ends. The length of the CDR3 is 14 residues. The CDR3 region has the DNA TGTGCCAGCAGTGGGGGACCCGGGGCCAACGTCCTGACTTTC. Amino acids: CASSGGPGANVLTF.

This clonotype was seen a single time. The rearrangement joins TRBV12-3 or TRBV12-4 to TRBJ2-5; the match to TRBD2 covers 8 bases. The DNA matches TRBJ2-3 better at its end, which makes the J call doubtful. The CDR3 loop spans 16 amino acids. The CDR3 spells CASSYGQRERTDTQYF. DNA for the CDR3: TGTGCCAGCAGTTATGGTCAGCGGGAGCGCACAGATACGCAGTATTTT.

The J gene is TRBJ2-7, the V gene TRBV11-2; 7 nucleotides match TRBD1. The DNA end lines up better with TRBJ2-5; the J call may be wrong. There are 14 residues in the CDR3. CDR1 and CDR2 (germline): SGHAT, FQNNGV. This chain's CDR3 is CASSLTQGEETQYF. CDR3 sequence (DNA): TGTGCCAGCAGCTTAACCCAGGGGGAAGAGACCCAGTACTTC.

This rearrangement joins TRBV25-1 to TRBJ2-4, with unresolved D. The CDR3 is made up of 12 amino acids. Trimming pared 2 bases from V and 6 bases from J, leaving 5 bases between. Germline assignment: CDR1 MGHDK and CDR2 SYGVNS. CDR3 coding DNA: TGTGCCAGCAGTGAAGTAGGAAACATTCAGTACTTC. As protein: CASSEVGNIQYF. The whole variable domain, remainder taken from reference TRBV25-1 and TRBJ2-4, is EADIYQTPRYLVIGTGKKITLECSQTMGHDKMYWYQQDPGMELHLIHYSYGVNSTEKGDLSSESTVSRIRTEHFPLTLESARPSHTSQYLCASSEVGNIQYFGAGTRLSVL.

The chain combines TRBV7-2 with TRBJ2-5, with TRBD2 identical over 11 bases. Germline V gene sequence: CDR1 SGHTA, CDR2 FQGNSA. V lost 1 base, J lost 2 bases, and 6 bases stayed unmatched. The CDR3 runs 17 residues. The chain's CDR3 is CASSLGGSGRVQETQYF. DNA for the CDR3: TGTGCCAGCAGCTTAGGCGGTAGCGGGAGGGTTCAAGAGACCCAGTACTTC.

This clonotype has ten or more counts. The V call is TRBV7-3, the J call TRBJ2-7; D remains unclear. The CDR3 spans 13 residues. Trimming cost V 2 bases and J 3 bases, with 8 bases left between them. Germline assignment: CDR1 SGHTA and CDR2 FQGTGA. CDR3 coding DNA: TGTGCCAGCAGCTTAGATCCTCTCTACGAGCAGTACTTC. Translated, it gives CASSLDPLYEQYF.

This clonotype was picked up a small number of times. An end of the junction does not agree with germline; a read error may underlie this. The rearrangement links TRBV20-1 to TRBJ2-7; maybe TRBD1 (5 bases). Germline CDR1 is DFQATT and CDR2 is SNEGSKA (reference sequence). The CDR3 runs 15 residues. The chain's CDR3 is CSAPATALYNSPLHF. The CDR3 DNA sequence: TGCAGTGCCCCAGCGACAGCGTTATATAATTCACCCCTCCACTTC.

The CDR3: CSVGRNSYNEQYF. The CDR3 DNA sequence: TGCAGCGTTGGCCGGAACTCCTACAATGAGCAGTACTTC. The chain joins TRBV29-1 to TRBJ2-7, with D unclear. V gave up 4 bases and J gave up 7 bases, with 17 bases separating them. Germline CDR1 is SQVTM and CDR2 is ANQGSEA. CDR3 length: 13 amino acids.

A single count supports this clonotype. The rearrangement joins TRBV6-6 to TRBJ2-1, with a possible D match to TRBD2 (6 bases). V was clipped by 5 bases and J by 0 bases, with 14 bases between them. The V gene's germline CDR1 is MNHNY and CDR2 SVGAGI (reference sequence). This CDR3 has 16 residues. CDR3 amino acids: CASSDKAGGSYNEQFF. CDR3 bases: TGTGCCAGCAGTGACAAAGCGGGCGGCTCCTACAATGAGCAGTTCTTC.

In its sample, this clonotype is medium-sized. The V gene is TRBV27, the J gene TRBJ2-1, with unresolved D. The length of the CDR3 is 14 residues. With 0 bases removed from V and 4 bases from J, the gap between germline ends came to 7 bases. Germline V gene sequence: CDR1 MNHEY, CDR2 SMNVEV (reference sequence). The CDR3 is CASSLSTEYNEQFF. CDR3 nucleotides: TGTGCCAGCAGTTTATCGACGGAATACAATGAGCAGTTCTTC.

The chain links TRBV28 to TRBJ2-3; 12 nucleotides line up with TRBD2. V dropped 4 bases and J dropped 6; count of bases not matched to a gene: 23. Germline V lookup: CDR1 MDHEN, CDR2 SYDVKM. The CDR3 has 21 amino acids. The CDR3 DNA reads TGTGCCAGCAGTTCAAGGCCGGGACTAGCGGGTTGGGGGGGGCTTGGCGATACGCAGTATTTT. It encodes CASSSRPGLAGWGGLGDTQYF.

About this clonotype itself: A junction end diverges from the germline sequence, so it may reflect a read error. The chain carries TRBV2 and TRBJ1-1; the D gene is possibly TRBD1 (6 bases). Germline V lookup: CDR1 SNHLY, CDR2 FYNNEI. The CDR3 totals 13 residues. The CDR3 region has the DNA TGTGCCAGCAGCCGGACAGAGCGCTACGAGCAGTACTTT. It is translated as CASSRTERYEQYF. Complete variable domain (other parts from reference TRBV2 and TRBJ1-1): EPEVTQTPSHQVTQMGQEVILRCVPISNHLYFYWYRQILGQKVEFLVSFYNNEISEKSEIFDDQFSVERPDGSNFTLKIRSTKLEDSAMYFCASSRTERYEQYFGQGTRLTVV.

This clonotype was observed at least ten times. The genes are TRBV6-1 and TRBJ2-4; perhaps TRBD2 as D (5 bases). The germline V gene encodes CDR1 MNHNS and CDR2 SASEGT. V shed 7 bases and J shed 15 bases, with 16 bases lying between them. The CDR3 is 11 residues long. CDR3 in amino acids: CASKNTGELYF. CDR3 in DNA: TGTGCCAGCAAGAACACCGGGGAGCTGTACTTC.